These 2 T cell receptor beta chains were all obtained from the same sample, sequenced in a study of identical twins. Each CDR3 protein gets one entry after TCRdb re-called the 5' RACE reads with MiXCR. Found here are 1.5 million or so distinct CDR3 sequences, 25% to 35% of them singletons; the top ten hold 0.27%. What was sequenced was cord blood. The receptor set was obtained from a newborn girl in good health.

For this clonotype: One end of the junction varies from germline; a read error may be responsible. The chain links TRBV5-1 to TRBJ2-3; TRBD1 aligns across 11 bases. Germline V CDR1 and CDR2: SGHRS, YFSETQ. This CDR3 spans 13 amino acids. The DNA of the CDR3 is TGCGCCACCAGCTTGGGGGACAGGGGGGCGCAGTATTTT. The encoded protein is CATSLGDRGAQYF.

This clonotype was detected a few times. The rearrangement links TRBV2 to TRBJ2-7; TRBD1 agrees at 8 bases. Per germline, CDR1 SNHLY and CDR2 FYNNEI. V gave up 3 bases and J gave up 2 bases; unmatched junction bases: 12. CDR3 length equals 17 residues. The CDR3 bases are TGTGCCAGCAGTGATACAGGGGGTCGGACTCTAACCTACGAGCAGTACTTC. Protein product: CASSDTGGRTLTYEQYF.